Listed below are T cell receptor beta chains from one sample, sequenced in a study of shared clonotypes between healthy human individuals. The data were produced by immunoSEQ multiplex PCR, yet TCRdb's version contains in-frame clones alone and is incomplete. Here the sample spans about 380,000 clones, roughly 96% being singletons. The sample comprised memory CD8+ T cells sorted from blood. The receptors were sampled from a man aged 25-40 years in good health. CDR3s include the opening cysteine and the closing phenylalanine or tryptophan. The D gene is left open where the match is weak. Some rows have no size entry. The others give once, few or many, or a class for an expanded clone.

size	J	V	D	CDR3	DNA
once	TRBJ2-7	TRBV7-8	-	CASSPTGRGDEQYF	TGTGCCAGCAGCCCCACAGGGAGGGGGGACGAGCAGTACTTC
-	TRBJ2-1	TRBV18	-	CASSPFEAWSEQFF	TGTGCCAGCTCACCATTTGAAGCGTGGAGTGAGCAGTTCTTC
-	TRBJ2-3	TRBV9	-	CASSTTDTQYF	TGTGCCAGCAGCACCACAGATACGCAGTATTTT
-	TRBJ2-1	TRBV4-1	TRBD2	CASSQRDSGDSPYNEQFF	TGCGCCAGCAGCCAACGCGACAGCGGGGATTCCCCCTACAATGAGCAGTTCTTC
-	TRBJ2-1	TRBV5-1	TRBD2	CASSLEPLWTSYNEQFF	TGCGCCAGCAGCTTGGAACCTTTGTGGACTAGCTACAATGAGCAGTTCTTC
-	TRBJ2-1	TRBV11-2	-	CASSLVRSGQQFF	TGTGCCAGCAGCTTAGTTAGGTCAGGTCAGCAGTTCTTC
-	TRBJ2-7	TRBV2	-	CASSGAGNEQYF	TGTGCCAGCAGTGGAGCAGGGAACGAGCAGTACTTC
-	TRBJ2-5	TRBV6-5	-	CASSPDRETQYF	TGTGCCAGCAGCCCCGACAGGGAGACCCAGTACTTC
-	TRBJ2-3	TRBV29-1	-	CSDNTDTQYF	TGCAGCGACAACACAGATACGCAGTATTTT
-	TRBJ2-3	TRBV11-2	TRBD2	CASSLDHRAGITDTQYF	TGTGCCAGCAGCTTAGATCATCGAGCGGGAATCACAGATACGCAGTATTTT
-	TRBJ2-1	TRBV28	TRBD2	CASSFFLASGRAPQFF	TGTGCCAGCAGTTTCTTCTTGGCTAGCGGGAGGGCCCCTCAGTTCTTC
-	TRBJ2-7	TRBV6-1	TRBD2	CASSDHRTSGTYEQYF	TGTGCCAGCAGTGACCACAGGACTAGCGGGACCTACGAGCAGTACTTC
-	TRBJ1-4	TRBV6-6	-	CASRPGRGANEKLFF	TGTGCCAGCAGGCCGGGACGGGGGGCTAATGAAAAACTGTTTTTT
-	TRBJ1-2	TRBV6-5	-	CASSYSPAGGYGYTF	TGTGCCAGCAGTTACTCTCCCGCGGGAGGCTATGGCTACACCTTC
-	TRBJ1-6	TRBV6-1	-	CASSVGENSPLHF	TGTGCCAGCAGTGTAGGGGAAAACTCACCCCTCCACTTT
-	TRBJ2-5	TRBV7-9	-	CASSLGEETQYF	TGTGCCAGCAGCTTAGGGGAAGAGACCCAGTACTTC
-	TRBJ1-4	TRBV5-1	TRBD1	CASSGQGTNEKLFF	TGCGCCAGCAGCGGACAGGGAACTAATGAAAAACTGTTTTTT
-	TRBJ2-5	TRBV5-1	-	CASSVVGGTQETQYF	TGCGCCAGCAGCGTGGTTGGGGGAACCCAAGAGACCCAGTACTTC
-	TRBJ1-3	TRBV11-2	-	CASSLGGGNTIYF	TGTGCCAGCAGCTTGGGGGGTGGAAACACCATATATTTT
-	TRBJ2-3	TRBV10-1	-	CASSDNTLGHNNTQYF	TGCGCCAGCAGCGACAACACTTTGGGGCATAACAATACGCAGTATTTT
-	TRBJ2-5	TRBV25-1	-	CASRPGMETQYF	TGTGCCAGCAGGCCAGGGATGGAGACCCAGTACTTC
-	TRBJ1-2	TRBV28	-	CASSLPAVHGYTF	TGTGCCAGCAGTTTACCCGCAGTACATGGCTACACCTTC
-	TRBJ2-3	TRBV4-2	-	CASSQDTLGADTQYF	TGTGCCAGCAGCCAAGACACCCTAGGTGCGGATACGCAGTATTTT
-	TRBJ2-1	TRBV9	-	CASQGSGNEQFF	TGTGCCAGCCAAGGGTCTGGAAATGAGCAGTTCTTC
-	TRBJ2-1	TRBV21-1	-	CASSKVGRSGSEQFF	TGTGCCAGCAGCAAAGTGGGGAGATCGGGCAGTGAGCAGTTCTTC
-	TRBJ2-5	TRBV5-6	TRBD1	CASSLVGQGADQETQYF	TGTGCCAGCAGCTTGGTGGGACAGGGGGCTGACCAAGAGACCCAGTACTTC
-	TRBJ1-3	TRBV18	TRBD1	CASSPMTGRGNTIYF	TGTGCCAGCTCACCAATGACAGGGAGGGGAAACACCATATATTTT
-	TRBJ2-3	TRBV30	-	CAWSLGGGTDTQYF	TGTGCCTGGAGCCTAGGAGGGGGCACAGATACGCAGTATTTT
-	TRBJ2-1	TRBV28	-	CASSLFTSYRAYNEQFF	TGTGCCAGCAGTTTATTTACGTCCTACAGGGCTTACAATGAGCAGTTCTTC
-	TRBJ1-1	TRBV11-1	TRBD1	CASSSTTGLNTEAFF	TGTGCCAGCAGCTCTACGACAGGGTTGAACACTGAAGCTTTCTTT
-	TRBJ2-1	TRBV6-5	TRBD2	CASRSLAGRYNEQFF	TGTGCCAGCAGGTCACTAGCGGGAAGGTACAATGAGCAGTTCTTC
-	TRBJ2-3	TRBV6-5	-	CASSYLGDTQYF	TGTGCCAGCAGTTATCTCGGAGATACGCAGTATTTT
-	TRBJ2-1	TRBV6-1	TRBD2	CASSEGWERERNEQFF	TGTGCCAGCAGTGAAGGGTGGGAGCGGGAGCGGAATGAGCAGTTCTTC
-	TRBJ2-3	TRBV6-5	-	CASRATDTQYF	TGTGCCAGCAGAGCCACAGATACGCAGTATTTT
-	TRBJ2-7	TRBV9	-	CASSAHSLLFYEQYF	TGTGCCAGCAGCGCCCACAGCCTCCTCTTCTACGAGCAGTACTTC
-	TRBJ2-1	TRBV7-6	TRBD2	CASSRGLAVLYYNEQFF	TGTGCCAGCAGCCGGGGACTAGCGGTATTATACTACAATGAGCAGTTCTTC
-	TRBJ2-5	TRBV28	-	CASSLGGRIQETQYF	TGTGCCAGCAGTTTGGGGGGCCGTATACAAGAGACCCAGTACTTC
-	TRBJ1-4	TRBV7-9	-	CASSLRQGYEKLFF	TGTGCCAGCAGCTTACGGCAAGGGTATGAAAAACTGTTTTTT
-	TRBJ2-2	TRBV30	-	CAWSWGWENTGELFF	TGTGCCTGGAGTTGGGGCTGGGAAAACACCGGGGAGCTGTTTTTT
-	TRBJ2-5	TRBV18	TRBD1	CASSPDRDETQYF	TGTGCCAGCTCACCGGACAGGGATGAGACCCAGTACTTC
-	TRBJ2-6	TRBV4-1	-	CASSQVGMTARSGANVLTF	TGCGCCAGCAGCCAAGTAGGGATGACAGCGCGCTCTGGGGCCAACGTCCTGACTTTC
once	TRBJ1-4	TRBV5-6	-	CASSLGQKTTNEKLFF	TGTGCCAGCAGCTTGGGACAAAAAACAACTAATGAAAAACTGTTTTTT
-	TRBJ2-7	TRBV7-8	TRBD2	CASSVVAGGVYEQYF	TGTGCCAGCAGCGTCGTAGCGGGGGGAGTCTACGAGCAGTACTTC
-	TRBJ2-5	TRBV1	-	CTSSQFTRQKYF	TGCACCAGCAGCCAATTTACGAGACAAAAGTACTTC
-	TRBJ2-5	TRBV30	TRBD1	CAWSDRFRGLEETQYF	TGTGCCTGGAGTGACAGATTCAGGGGGCTGGAAGAGACCCAGTACTTC
-	TRBJ2-5	TRBV19	TRBD1	CASRDEDRAQETQYF	TGTGCCAGTAGAGATGAGGACAGGGCCCAAGAGACCCAGTACTTC
once	TRBJ2-5	TRBV27	-	CASTPRGHAYQETQYF	TGTGCCAGCACCCCCCGGGGTCATGCGTACCAAGAGACCCAGTACTTC
-	TRBJ1-4	TRBV18	-	CASSPSTGAQEKLFF	TGTGCCAGCTCCCCTAGTACCGGGGCTCAAGAAAAACTGTTTTTT
-	TRBJ2-1	TRBV10-2	TRBD2	CASSLQTGTSGLNEQFF	TGCGCCAGCAGCCTACAAACCGGGACTAGCGGCCTCAATGAGCAGTTCTTC
-	TRBJ2-2	TRBV5-1	-	CASSFGSGTGELFF	TGCGCCAGCAGCTTTGGGTCAGGCACCGGGGAGCTGTTTTTT
-	TRBJ2-7	TRBV10-1	TRBD1	CASSESNQYRGLVSF	TGCGCCAGCAGTGAGTCGAACCAGTACAGGGGGCTGGTCTCCTTC
-	TRBJ2-7	TRBV19	TRBD2	CASSMSSGTPYEQYF	TGTGCCAGTAGTATGTCTAGCGGGACCCCCTACGAGCAGTACTTC
-	TRBJ2-7	TRBV11-3	TRBD1	CASSLGRTGNPYEQYF	TGTGCCAGCAGCTTAGGCAGGACAGGGAACCCCTACGAGCAGTACTTC
-	TRBJ2-2	TRBV10-3	TRBD2	CAIGSSGSYTGELFF	TGTGCCATCGGATCTAGCGGGAGTTACACCGGGGAGCTGTTTTTT
-	TRBJ2-3	TRBV7-8	TRBD2	CASSFLVCASGKISTDTQYF	TGTGCCAGCAGCTTCCTCGTGTGTGCTAGCGGGAAAATAAGCACAGATACGCAGTATTTT
once	TRBJ2-3	TRBV27	TRBD2	CASSVAGVDTQYF	TGTGCCAGCAGCGTAGCGGGAGTGGATACGCAGTATTTT
-	TRBJ2-3	TRBV30	-	CAWSVRNTQYF	TGTGCCTGGAGTGTACGAAATACGCAGTATTTT